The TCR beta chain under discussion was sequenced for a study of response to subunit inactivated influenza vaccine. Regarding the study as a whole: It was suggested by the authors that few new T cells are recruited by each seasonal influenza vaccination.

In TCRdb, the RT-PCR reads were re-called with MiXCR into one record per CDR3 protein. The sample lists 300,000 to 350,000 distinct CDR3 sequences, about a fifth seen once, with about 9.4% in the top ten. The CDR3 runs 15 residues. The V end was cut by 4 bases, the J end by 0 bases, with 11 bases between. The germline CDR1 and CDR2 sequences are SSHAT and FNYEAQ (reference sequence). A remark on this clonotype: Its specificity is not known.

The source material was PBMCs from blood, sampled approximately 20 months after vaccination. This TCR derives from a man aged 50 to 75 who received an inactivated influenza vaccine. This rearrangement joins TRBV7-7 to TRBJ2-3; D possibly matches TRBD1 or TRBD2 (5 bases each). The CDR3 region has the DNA TGTGCCAGCAGCTCGTCCGGGGCGAGCACAGATACGCAGTATTTT. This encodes CASSSSGASTDTQYF.